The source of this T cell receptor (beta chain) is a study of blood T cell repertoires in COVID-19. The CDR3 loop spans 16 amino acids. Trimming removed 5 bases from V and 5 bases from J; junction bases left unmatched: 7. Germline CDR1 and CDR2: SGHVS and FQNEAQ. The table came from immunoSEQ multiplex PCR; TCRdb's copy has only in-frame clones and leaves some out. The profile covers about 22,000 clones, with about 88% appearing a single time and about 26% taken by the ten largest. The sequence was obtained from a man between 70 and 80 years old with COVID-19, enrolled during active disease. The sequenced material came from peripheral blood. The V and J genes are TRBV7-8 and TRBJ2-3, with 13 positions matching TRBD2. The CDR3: CASSTLLAGGLDTQYF. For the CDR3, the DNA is TGTGCCAGCAGCACCCTACTAGCGGGAGGGTTAGATACGCAGTATTTT.